The 29 T cell receptor beta chains presented below share a single source sample, sequenced in a study of blood T cell repertoires in COVID-19. Only in-frame clones appear in the TCRdb table, and some are missing; sequencing was by immunoSEQ multiplex PCR. The repertoire has about 370,000 clones, 80% to 90% of them found once; the top ten carry around 1%. The specimen sequenced was PBMCs or T cells enriched from blood (not recorded which). These receptors originate from a man younger than 30 who had recovered from COVID-19.

This clone has only one observation. The chain uses TRBV11-2 and TRBJ1-4, with TRBD1 as a possible D gene (5 bases). CDR1 and CDR2 (germline): SGHAT, FQNNGV. The CDR3 length is 15 residues. Trimming stripped 5 bases from V and 8 bases from J, with 18 bases between. As DNA, the CDR3 is TGTGCCAGCAGCCAGGAGGCCAGGGCGGGGGAAAAACTGTTTTTT. Residues: CASSQEARAGEKLFF.

This chain uses TRBV7-6 with TRBJ2-5; 7 nucleotides agree with TRBD2. This CDR3 is 13 amino acids long. CDR1 is SGHVS and CDR2 is FNYEAQ in the germline V gene. V gave up 5 bases and J gave up 3 bases; unmatched junction bases: 3. CDR3 bases: TGTGCCAGCAGCCCCGGGACTAAAGAGACCCAGTACTTC. Its protein product is CASSPGTKETQYF.

This clone was detected once. V gene TRBV29-1 combines with J gene TRBJ2-7, with TRBD1 matching over 7 bases. Germline V CDR1 and CDR2: SQVTM, ANQGSEA. Trimming removed 6 bases from V and 0 bases from J; junction bases left unmatched: 5. This CDR3 contains 13 residues. The CDR3 DNA follows: TGCAGCGTACCGGGACAGACCTCCTACGAGCAGTACTTC. Protein product: CSVPGQTSYEQYF.

The chain has TRBV6-5 and TRBJ1-1; D is ambiguous. This CDR3 spans 13 amino acids. V gave up 6 bases and J gave up 1 base, with 9 bases separating them. Germline-derived CDR1 and CDR2 are MNHEY and SVGAGI. Written as DNA, the CDR3 is TGTGCCAGCAGCAGACTACCGAACACTGAAGCTTTCTTT. Translation gives CASSRLPNTEAFF.

The chain is built from TRBV30 and TRBJ1-5; D remains unclear. CDR1 is GTSNPN, CDR2 SVGIG, per germline (reference sequence). CDR3 length: 13 residues. The V end lost 5 bases, the J end lost 5 bases, and 13 bases lay between the germline ends. As DNA, the CDR3 is TGTGCCTGGGCTCGACATGGCGATCAGCCCCAGCATTTT. Translated: CAWARHGDQPQHF.

The chain employs TRBV3-1 (or the pseudogene TRBV3-2) and TRBJ1-1; no clear D. Germline CDR1 is LGHDT and CDR2 is YNNKEL (reference sequence). The CDR3 totals 13 residues. The ends were cut back, 4 bases at V and 6 bases at J, with 12 bases in the middle. CDR3 nucleotide sequence: TGTGCCAGCAGCCCATTGAGTTTCGCTGAAGCTTTCTTT. Translating gives CASSPLSFAEAFF.

This chain uses TRBV7-3 with TRBJ2-2, with D possibly matching TRBD2 (6 bases). V was shortened by 3 bases and J by 1 base, with 9 bases between the two germline ends. The CDR3 is 15 residues long. In germline, CDR1 is SGHTA, CDR2 FQGTGA. This CDR3 reads CASSLKAGNTGELFF. In nucleotides, the CDR3 is TGTGCCAGCAGCTTGAAAGCGGGGAACACCGGGGAGCTGTTTTTT.

The genes are TRBV19 and TRBJ1-1; D might be TRBD1 (5 bases). This CDR3 contains 15 residues. V dropped 3 bases and J dropped 0 bases, with 11 bases sitting between them. Germline-derived CDR1 and CDR2 are LNHDA and SQIVND (reference sequence). The CDR3 nucleotides read TGTGCCAGTAGTATGGGACTAGCTGTGAACACTGAAGCTTTCTTT. Protein sequence: CASSMGLAVNTEAFF.

The CDR3 sequence: CASSSDRAKTEAFF. In DNA, the CDR3 is TGTGCCAGCAGCTCGGACAGGGCAAAGACTGAAGCTTTCTTT. The chain joins TRBV7-2 to TRBJ1-1; 8 bases fit TRBD1. Per germline, CDR1 SGHTA and CDR2 FQGNSA. V lost 4 bases and J lost 5; bases outside the gene matches: 6. CDR3 size: 14 residues. Supplemented by reference TRBV7-2 and TRBJ1-1, the full variable domain reads GAGVSQSPSNKVTEKGKDVELRCDPISGHTALYWYRQSLGQGLEFLIYFQGNSAPDKSGLPSDRFSAERTGGSVSTLTIQRTQQEDSAVYLCASSSDRAKTEAFFGQGTRLTVV.

A few counts support this clone. This chain joins TRBV27 and TRBJ2-2; TRBD2 matches at 7 bases. Germline V lookup: CDR1 MNHEY, CDR2 SMNVEV (reference sequence). This CDR3 has 16 residues. V lost 6 bases and J lost 3; bases outside the gene matches: 10. The CDR3 protein is CASRPLAAGDTGELFF. In DNA, the CDR3 is TGTGCCAGCAGACCCTTAGCGGCGGGGGACACCGGGGAGCTGTTTTTT.

V gene TRBV5-6 combines with J gene TRBJ2-7; 9 positions match TRBD1. The CDR3 consists of 14 residues. The germline V gene encodes CDR1 SGHDT and CDR2 YYEEEE. Trimming took 4 bases from V and 3 from J; bases not matched to a gene: 5. The CDR3 DNA reads as TGTGCCAGCAGCAAGGACAGGGGAAACTACGAGCAGTACTTC. It yields the protein CASSKDRGNYEQYF.

This clone occurred once. This chain links TRBV5-4 with TRBJ1-4, with D unclear. CDR3 length: 15 residues. V lost 3 bases and J 0 bases, leaving 9 bases between the germline ends. Germline assignment: CDR1 SGHNT and CDR2 YYREEE (reference sequence). The CDR3 sequence: CASSSKGATNEKLFF. The CDR3 bases are TGTGCCAGCAGCTCCAAAGGAGCAACTAATGAAAAACTGTTTTTT. Combining the CDR3 with reference TRBV5-4 and TRBJ1-4 gives the whole variable domain ETGVTQSPTHLIKTRGQQVTLRCSSQSGHNTVSWYQQALGQGPQFIFQYYREEENGRGNFPPRFSGLQFPNYSSELNVNALELDDSALYLCASSSKGATNEKLFFGSGTQLSVL.

The V and J genes are TRBV4-3 and TRBJ2-7, with 10 nucleotides matching TRBD2. The CDR3 sequence is 18 residues long. CDR1 is LGHNA and CDR2 is YSLEER in the germline V gene. Trimming at V came to 0 bases and at J to 7 bases, leaving 15 bases not matched to a gene. The CDR3 region is CASSQDWVLAGAPWEQYF. DNA for the CDR3: TGCGCCAGCAGCCAAGATTGGGTCCTAGCGGGAGCCCCTTGGGAGCAGTACTTC.

This clone was observed a single time. The V gene is TRBV9, the J gene TRBJ2-2; D not resolved. V dropped 0 bases and J dropped 8 bases, with 5 bases sitting between them. From germline, CDR1 is SGDLS and CDR2 YYNGEE. The length of the CDR3 is 12 residues. CDR3 loop: CASSVVRGELFF. The CDR3 nucleotides are TGTGCCAGCAGCGTAGTGCGGGGGGAGCTGTTTTTT.

V gene TRBV18 combines with J gene TRBJ2-7, with 7 nucleotides matching TRBD2. Germline CDR1 KGHSH, CDR2 LQKENI. CDR3 length equals 14 residues. V dropped 0 bases and J dropped 6; count of bases not matched to a gene: 5. The CDR3 spells CASSPPGGRVEQYF. CDR3 coding DNA: TGTGCCAGCTCACCACCCGGGGGGAGGGTCGAGCAGTACTTC.

V is TRBV4-3 and J is TRBJ2-3, with TRBD2 matching 12 bases. This CDR3 is 20 amino acids long. Germline CDR1 is LGHNA and CDR2 is YSLEER. The J segment lost 0 bases and the V segment lost 2 bases, leaving 12 bases of the junction unmatched. The CDR3: CASSQIPLAGGAPSTDTQYF. DNA of the CDR3: TGCGCCAGCAGCCAAATACCACTAGCGGGAGGCGCCCCTAGCACAGATACGCAGTATTTT.

The gene calls are TRBV12-3 or TRBV12-4 and TRBJ1-1; tentative D call: TRBD1 (6 bases). V lost 4 bases to trimming and J lost 9 bases, with 9 bases between them. The CDR3 length is 11 residues. The CDR3 DNA reads TGTGCCAGCAGTTCGGACAGAAAAGCTTTCTTT. It is translated as CASSSDRKAFF.

The chain couples TRBV11-2 to TRBJ2-7, with a weak D call TRBD1 (6 bases). Germline CDR1 SGHAT, CDR2 FQNNGV. This CDR3 spans 13 amino acids. With 4 bases removed from V and 2 bases from J, the gap between germline ends came to 9 bases. This chain's CDR3 is CASSSGTPYEQYF. CDR3 DNA: TGTGCCAGCAGCTCTGGGACACCCTACGAGCAGTACTTC. Full variable domain (rest looked up from reference TRBV11-2 and TRBJ2-7): EAGVAQSPRYKIIEKRQSVAFWCNPISGHATLYWYQQILGQGPKLLIQFQNNGVVDDSQLPKDRFSAERLKGVDSTLKIQPAKLEDSAVYLCASSSGTPYEQYFGPGTRLTVT.

The chain employs TRBV7-9 and TRBJ2-2; no definite D call. The V end was cut by 1 base, the J end by 6 bases, with 6 bases between. Germline assignment: CDR1 SEHNR and CDR2 FQNEAQ (reference sequence). This CDR3 comprises 13 residues. The CDR3 coding sequence is TGTGCCAGCAGCTTAGTAGTCGCCGGGGAGCTGTTTTTT. As protein: CASSLVVAGELFF.

The V gene is TRBV5-1, the J gene TRBJ1-1; 7 bases fit TRBD1. The V gene end was trimmed by 5 bases and the J gene end by 5 bases; junction bases not matched to a gene: 12. This CDR3 has 15 amino acids. Germline-derived CDR1 and CDR2 are SGHRS and YFSETQ. The CDR3 protein is CASSPVQGLRTEAFF. In nucleotides, the CDR3 is TGCGCCAGCAGTCCCGTACAGGGGTTGAGGACTGAAGCTTTCTTT. Filled out from reference TRBV5-1 and TRBJ1-1, the complete variable domain reads KAGVTQTPRYLIKTRGQQVTLSCSPISGHRSVSWYQQTPGQGLQFLFEYFSETQRNKGNFPGRFSGRQFSNSRSEMNVSTLELGDSALYLCASSPVQGLRTEAFFGQGTRLTVV.

This clone was recorded only once. V usage is TRBV7-9 and J usage is TRBJ2-1; maybe TRBD2 (6 bases). V dropped 5 bases and J dropped 0 bases, with 14 bases sitting between them. Germline values: CDR1 SEHNR, CDR2 FQNEAQ (reference sequence). CDR3 size: 16 residues. For the CDR3, the DNA is TGTGCCAGCAGCACAATACGGGGGTCCTCCTACAATGAGCAGTTCTTC. It yields the protein CASSTIRGSSYNEQFF.

The chain carries TRBV7-8 and TRBJ2-3; 7 bases agree with TRBD1. Germline lookup yields CDR1 SGHVS and CDR2 FQNEAQ. V shed 1 base and J 4 bases; nucleotides not matched to a gene: 2. This CDR3 contains 14 residues. The CDR3 protein is CASSLGQGADTQYF. CDR3 bases: TGTGCCAGCAGCTTAGGACAGGGAGCAGATACGCAGTATTTT.

There are a few counts of this clone. This chain joins TRBV6-2 or TRBV6-3 and TRBJ1-5; 7 bases align to TRBD1. The germline CDR1 and CDR2 sequences are MNHEY and SVGEGT. The V and J ends lost 6 bases and 7 bases, in that order; junction bases with no gene match: 9. The CDR3 runs 14 residues. CDR3 nucleotide sequence: TGTGCCAGCAGCAACAGGGGAGTGGGACAGCCCCAGCATTTT. Amino acids: CASSNRGVGQPQHF.

This clone appeared once. The J gene is TRBJ2-1, the V gene TRBV11-2; a weak D match, TRBD1 (5 bases). The CDR3 runs to 14 residues. CDR1 and CDR2 (germline): SGHAT, FQNNGV. The V gene lost 5 bases and the J gene lost 4 bases, with 12 bases spanning the gap. The CDR3 DNA is TGTGCCAGCAGCGCGGACACACCTTACAATGAGCAGTTCTTC. It encodes CASSADTPYNEQFF.

The V gene is TRBV27, the J gene TRBJ1-1, with D hard to call. V dropped 5 bases and J dropped 3 bases, with 13 bases sitting between them. CDR1 is MNHEY and CDR2 is SMNVEV in the germline V gene (reference sequence). The CDR3 covers 14 residues. The DNA for the CDR3 is TGTGCCAGCAGTCCGTACCCACTGGACACTGAAGCTTTCTTT. This translates into CASSPYPLDTEAFF.

V gene TRBV5-1 combines with J gene TRBJ2-7; D unclear. The CDR3 runs to 17 residues. With 2 bases removed from V and 2 bases from J, the gap between germline ends came to 20 bases. Germline values: CDR1 SGHRS, CDR2 YFSETQ. CDR3 bases: TGCGCCAGCAGCTTAGGTACAGTTCATCTACCCCCCTACGAGCAGTACTTC. It yields the protein CASSLGTVHLPPYEQYF.

J is TRBJ1-5 and V is TRBV5-4; TRBD1 agrees at 7 bases. The trim removed 3 bases at V and 0 bases at J, leaving 3 bases unmatched. This CDR3 has 15 residues. Germline V gene sequence: CDR1 SGHNT, CDR2 YYREEE (reference sequence). Here the CDR3 reads CASSWGQTSNQPQHF. CDR3 sequence (DNA): TGTGCCAGCAGCTGGGGACAGACTAGCAATCAGCCCCAGCATTTT.

This chain links TRBV18 with TRBJ1-1; D ambiguous. This CDR3 spans 13 amino acids. Trimming removed 4 bases from V and 8 bases from J, with 14 bases in between. Germline assignment: CDR1 KGHSH and CDR2 LQKENI. CDR3 sequence: CASSLEARAEAFF. For the CDR3, the DNA is TGTGCCAGCTCACTAGAAGCTCGTGCCGAAGCTTTCTTT.

This sequence joins TRBV2 and TRBJ1-5, with TRBD1 identical over 8 bases. Trimming at V came to 6 bases and at J to 7 bases, leaving 8 bases not matched to a gene. There are 14 residues in the CDR3. Germline values: CDR1 SNHLY, CDR2 FYNNEI. The CDR3 DNA is TGTGCCAGCAGCCCCGGGACAGGAAACCAGCCCCAGCATTTT. Translating it yields CASSPGTGNQPQHF.